The 18 T cell receptor beta chains below were found in one sample sequenced in a study of shared clonotypes between healthy human individuals. Sequencing used immunoSEQ multiplex PCR; TCRdb keeps in-frame clones, though not all of them. Found here are about 360,000 clones, around 70% of them singletons; the top ten hold more than 9%. The sequencing input was memory CD4+ T cells sorted from blood. Stated subset: CD45RA-negative fraction. The receptors come from a man aged 25 to 45 in good health.

Only one count was recorded for this clone. J is TRBJ2-7 and V is TRBV27; D is ambiguous. This CDR3 spans 11 amino acids. CDR1 is MNHEY, CDR2 SMNVEV, per germline (reference sequence). V lost 4 bases and J 12 bases, leaving 13 bases between the germline ends. The CDR3, as DNA: TGTGCCAGCAGTTCAGCCACCCGGGCGTACTTC. Protein product: CASSSATRAYF.

This clone showed up just a few times. V and J are TRBV25-1 and TRBJ2-5, with TRBD2 identical over 7 bases. The CDR3 has 15 amino acids. Germline V gives CDR1 MGHDK, CDR2 SYGVNS. Losses at the gene ends were 3 bases for V and 7 bases for J; bases not matched to a gene: 11. The CDR3 region has the DNA TGTGCCAGCAGTGACCAACCCGGACTAGTGGGGACCCAGTACTTC. As protein: CASSDQPGLVGTQYF.

The V gene is TRBV14, the J gene TRBJ1-2; no clear D gene. The V gene lost 0 bases and the J gene lost 4 bases, with 18 bases spanning the gap. The germline gives CDR1 SGHDN, CDR2 FVKESK. This CDR3 has 17 amino acids. The CDR3, as DNA: TGTGCCAGCAGCCAAGAGGCTATCTTTCAGAAGAGCTATGGCTACACCTTC. Its protein product is CASSQEAIFQKSYGYTF.

This clone occurred once. The CDR3, as DNA: TGTGCCAGCAGTTACTCCACTGATGAAGCTTTCTTT. Residues: CASSYSTDEAFF. The chain uses TRBV6-6 and TRBJ1-1; D unclear. This CDR3 comprises 12 residues. Trimming shortened V by 0 bases and J by 7 bases, and 6 bases separated the two germline ends. Germline V gene data show CDR1 as MNHNY and CDR2 as SVGAGI (reference sequence).

This chain connects TRBV7-6 to TRBJ2-3; the match to TRBD2 covers 9 bases. Germline V gene data show CDR1 as SGHVS and CDR2 as FNYEAQ. V gave up 3 bases and J gave up 0 bases; unmatched junction bases: 10. The CDR3 contains 18 residues. CDR3 coding DNA: TGTGCCAGCAGCTTTAGGGCTAGCGGGACAACTAGCACAGATACGCAGTATTTT. Amino acids: CASSFRASGTTSTDTQYF. Combining the CDR3 with reference TRBV7-6 and TRBJ2-3 gives the whole variable domain GAGVSQSPRYKVTKRGQDVALRCDPISGHVSLYWYRQALGQGPEFLTYFNYEAQQDKSGLPNDRFSAERPEGSISTLTIQRTEQRDSAMYRCASSFRASGTTSTDTQYFGPGTRLTVL.

The chain joins TRBV7-2 to TRBJ2-7, with TRBD2 matching over 8 bases. There are 15 residues in the CDR3. The germline gives CDR1 SGHTA, CDR2 FQGNSA. Germline trimming cut 2 bases from V and 6 bases from J; bases unmatched to any gene: 9. The CDR3 DNA reads as TGTGCCAGCAGCTTAACTCTAGCGGGCCGTCCCGAGCAGTACTTC. Translating gives CASSLTLAGRPEQYF. Looking up the rest from reference TRBV7-2 and TRBJ2-7 gives the full variable domain: GAGVSQSPSNKVTEKGKDVELRCDPISGHTALYWYRQSLGQGLEFLIYFQGNSAPDKSGLPSDRFSAERTGGSVSTLTIQRTQQEDSAVYLCASSLTLAGRPEQYFGPGTRLTVT.

The genes are TRBV30 and TRBJ1-6, with D maybe TRBD1 (5 bases). Trimming took 5 bases from V and 6 from J, leaving 11 bases between them. The germline gives CDR1 GTSNPN, CDR2 SVGIG (reference sequence). CDR3 length equals 13 residues. The CDR3 sequence is CAWSAGRNSPLHF. DNA for the CDR3: TGTGCCTGGTCCGCAGGGCGTAATTCACCCCTCCACTTT.

The chain carries TRBV18 and TRBJ2-2, with unresolved D. CDR1 is KGHSH, CDR2 LQKENI, per germline. This CDR3 is 13 amino acids long. V lost 4 bases and J lost 5, with 8 bases in between. The CDR3 is CASSHTRTGELFF. DNA for the CDR3: TGTGCCAGCTCACATACAAGGACCGGGGAGCTGTTTTTT.

This clone appeared a few times. This chain joins TRBV2 and TRBJ2-7; maybe TRBD1 (5 bases). V was pared by 6 bases and J by 3 bases, with 18 bases between. Germline V gene lookup returns CDR1 SNHLY and CDR2 FYNNEI. The CDR3 contains 15 residues. The CDR3, as DNA: TGTGCCAGCAGATTTGACAGTCCGGTTCTCTACGAGCAGTACTTC. Its protein is CASRFDSPVLYEQYF.

This clone was seen repeatedly, ten times or more. V gene TRBV7-2 combines with J gene TRBJ2-3, with no clear D. This CDR3 contains 15 residues. Deletions cut 3 bases from V and 5 bases from J, with 15 bases between. The germline V gene has CDR1 SGHTA and CDR2 FQGNSA. Here the CDR3 reads CASSLKAGWGDTQYF. CDR3 nucleotides: TGTGCCAGCAGCTTGAAAGCCGGGTGGGGAGATACGCAGTATTTT. Together with reference TRBV7-2 and TRBJ2-3, the CDR3 gives the full variable domain: GAGVSQSPSNKVTEKGKDVELRCDPISGHTALYWYRQSLGQGLEFLIYFQGNSAPDKSGLPSDRFSAERTGGSVSTLTIQRTQQEDSAVYLCASSLKAGWGDTQYFGPGTRLTVL.

This clone appeared a single time. The J gene is TRBJ2-3, the V gene TRBV28, with D perhaps TRBD2 (6 bases). V gave up 9 bases and J gave up 6 bases, with 25 bases separating them. The CDR3 loop spans 16 amino acids. Germline lookup yields CDR1 MDHEN and CDR2 SYDVKM. CDR3 coding DNA: TGTGCCAGTAAATCTTGGGTCGGGAGCGCCGGTGATACGCAGTATTTT. Protein product: CASKSWVGSAGDTQYF. Variable domain in full (rest from reference TRBV28 and TRBJ2-3): DVKVTQSSRYLVKRTGEKVFLECVQDMDHENMFWYRQDPGLGLRLIYFSYDVKMKEKGDIPEGYSVSREKKERFSLILESASTNQTSMYLCASKSWVGSAGDTQYFGPGTRLTVL.

The rearrangement uses TRBV19 and TRBJ1-5; weak D call: TRBD1 (5 bases). Germline V gene sequence: CDR1 LNHDA, CDR2 SQIVND (reference sequence). Trimming removed 6 bases from V and 0 bases from J, with 18 bases in between. The CDR3 contains 17 residues. The CDR3 here is CASRSAGFWDSNQPQHF. DNA of the CDR3: TGTGCCAGTAGATCGGCAGGGTTTTGGGATAGCAATCAGCCCCAGCATTTT.

The chain combines TRBV5-1 with TRBJ2-2; D is uncertain. CDR1 SGHRS and CDR2 YFSETQ come from the germline V gene. The germline V and J ends were trimmed by 6 bases and 3 bases, with 9 bases remaining between them. CDR3 length: 13 amino acids. The DNA of the CDR3 is TGCGCCAGCATAGGATCCCACACCGGGGAGCTGTTTTTT. As protein: CASIGSHTGELFF.

The rearrangement joins TRBV2 to TRBJ2-2, with 11 bases matching TRBD2. V shed 3 bases, J shed 3 bases, and the junction held 12 bases outside the gene matches. The CDR3 loop spans 19 amino acids. Germline V gene lookup returns CDR1 SNHLY and CDR2 FYNNEI. CDR3 in DNA: TGTGCCAGCAGTGATCCAATTTCGGGTAGCGGGAGGGACACCGGGGAGCTGTTTTTT. Encoded protein: CASSDPISGSGRDTGELFF.

CDR3 sequence: CASSLEGQGAKAGELFF. For the CDR3, the DNA is TGTGCCAGCAGTTTAGAGGGACAGGGGGCTAAGGCCGGGGAGCTGTTTTTT. The chain couples TRBV27 to TRBJ2-2; 12 bases map to TRBD1. This CDR3 is 17 amino acids long. Germline trimming cut 2 bases from V and 6 bases from J; bases unmatched to any gene: 7. Germline V gives CDR1 MNHEY, CDR2 SMNVEV (reference sequence).

The chain carries TRBV5-1 and TRBJ2-1, with D possibly matching TRBD2 (6 bases). Germline V gives CDR1 SGHRS, CDR2 YFSETQ. Deletions cut 1 base from V and 2 bases from J, with 19 bases between. There are 18 residues in the CDR3. CDR3 coding DNA: TGCGCCAGCAGCTTGACCACAAGCGGGCCTTCCCCCTACAATGAGCAGTTCTTC. Translation: CASSLTTSGPSPYNEQFF.

This clone has more than one count but fewer than ten. This sequence joins TRBV9 and TRBJ2-1; TRBD2 matches 9 bases. CDR1 and CDR2 (germline): SGDLS, YYNGEE. The V segment lost 0 bases and the J segment 4 bases; nucleotides outside the gene matches: 5. The CDR3 extends over 16 amino acids. CDR3 DNA sequence: TGTGCCAGCAGCGTAGGATCTAGCGGGATTTACAATGAGCAGTTCTTC. Residues: CASSVGSSGIYNEQFF.

The chain recombines TRBV5-4 with TRBJ1-1; D is undetermined. V was cut by 2 bases and J by 1 base, with 9 bases left in between. The CDR3 runs 14 residues. The V gene's germline CDR1 is SGHNT and CDR2 YYREEE (reference sequence). The CDR3: CASSLTLENTEAFF. The CDR3 region has the DNA TGTGCCAGCAGCTTAACTCTAGAGAACACTGAAGCTTTCTTT.